Described below is a single T cell receptor (beta chain) sequence and its context. In the source study's methods: Estimated nucleated cell counts came from reference gene primer amplification. Some clones are missing from TCRdb's copy, which holds only in-frame ones; the method was immunoSEQ multiplex PCR. The D gene and trimming were derived from the DNA, and the V and J assignments and clone size from that table. The profile shows some 96,000 clones, about 88% of them singletons. The trim removed 5 bases at V and 9 bases at J, leaving 7 bases unmatched. The CDR3 is 14 amino acids. CDR1 and CDR2 from the germline V gene are MDHEN and SYDVKM. The sample comes from a study of blood T cell repertoires in COVID-19. Across the study: Samples of COVID-19 (acute and convalescent) were obtained from the United States, Italy and Spain. Sample material is recorded as cDNA or gDNA derived from T cells, B-cell-depleted T cells, or PBMCs.

The rearrangement joins TRBV28 to TRBJ1-5; the match to TRBD1 covers 10 bases. Sequencing was performed on peripheral blood. This clonotype was sampled from a man at least 80 years old with acute or convalescent COVID-19. The DNA of the CDR3 is TGTGCCAGCAGTCCGACAGGGGGCGCGCGGCCCCAGCATTTT. Its translation is CASSPTGGARPQHF.